Following are 8 T cell receptor beta chains from one sample sequenced in a study of naive and memory T cell subsets. Amplification of ligated cDNA took four PCR rounds with SP2 and nested alpha and beta constant primers. Via MiXCR, TCRdb re-called the UMI-ligation and nested PCR reads, giving one row per CDR3 protein. This table has approximately 30,000 distinct CDR3 sequences, 5% to 5.5% appearing once. A UMI-containing oligonucleotide was joined by 3' ligation to the TCR cDNA template. The sequencing input was blood. Receptors originate from an adult in good health.

This clonotype has only a few counts. The V gene is TRBV7-8, the J gene TRBJ2-1, with 7 bases fitting TRBD2. V lost 6 bases to trimming and J lost 0 bases; unmatched junction nucleotides: 2. The CDR3 covers 14 residues. CDR1 and CDR2 (germline): SGHVS, FQNEAQ. The CDR3 region is CASRASGSYNEQFF. The CDR3 nucleotides are TGTGCCAGCAGAGCTAGCGGCTCCTACAATGAGCAGTTCTTC.

This rearrangement joins TRBV29-1 to TRBJ2-2; possibly TRBD1 for D (6 bases). Trimming took off 6 bases at V and 1 base at J, with 9 bases between the two ends. CDR1 and CDR2 from the germline V gene are SQVTM and ANQGSEA. CDR3 size: 13 residues. This chain's CDR3 is CSVSGQNTGELFF. In DNA, the CDR3 is TGCAGCGTGTCGGGACAGAACACCGGGGAGCTGTTTTTT.

There are many counts of this clonotype. This rearrangement joins TRBV4-3 to TRBJ2-2, with TRBD2 as a possible D gene (5 bases). Germline V gene data show CDR1 as LGHNA and CDR2 as YSLEER. With 0 bases removed from V and 1 base from J, the gap between germline ends came to 12 bases. The CDR3 extends over 17 amino acids. CDR3 sequence: CASSQDRVSVNTGELFF. CDR3 DNA: TGCGCCAGCAGCCAAGATCGAGTTAGCGTGAACACCGGGGAGCTGTTTTTT.

This clonotype was counted at least ten times. This chain connects TRBV10-3 to TRBJ1-4; D is ambiguous. V was cut by 0 bases and J by 8 bases, with 7 bases left in between. This CDR3 is 13 amino acids long. Germline assignment: CDR1 ENHRY and CDR2 SYGVKD. The CDR3 protein is CAISESEREKLFF. The CDR3 region has the DNA TGTGCCATCAGTGAGTCGGAAAGGGAAAAACTGTTTTTT.

This clonotype was recorded once. The chain carries TRBV4-1 and TRBJ2-1; TRBD2 matches at 7 bases. Germline trimming cut 0 bases from V and 9 bases from J; bases unmatched to any gene: 8. The CDR3 is 15 amino acids. Germline-derived CDR1 and CDR2 are MGHRA and YSYEKL. In DNA form, the CDR3 reads TGCGCCAGCAGCCAAGAGACTAGCAATAGTGGTGAGCAGTTCTTC. Translated, it gives CASSQETSNSGEQFF.

This clonotype appeared many times. The chain is built from TRBV12-5 and TRBJ1-1; 9 bases match TRBD1. The V gene end was trimmed by 0 bases and the J gene end by 5 bases; junction bases not matched to a gene: 19. CDR3 length equals 20 residues. Per the germline V gene, CDR1 is LGHNT and CDR2 is FRNRAP. The CDR3 region is CASGLVNPGQGLRTGTEAFF. In DNA form, the CDR3 reads TGTGCTAGTGGTTTGGTCAATCCGGGACAGGGATTGAGAACGGGGACTGAAGCTTTCTTT.

This clonotype has at least ten counts. CDR3: CASSLEGVGNSGNTIYF. CDR3 nucleotide sequence: TGTGCCAGCAGCTTGGAGGGGGTCGGGAACTCTGGAAACACCATATATTTT. The V and J genes are TRBV5-6 and TRBJ1-3; maybe TRBD1 (6 bases). The CDR3 runs to 17 residues. Trimming removed 0 bases at V and 0 bases at J, with 13 bases between. In germline, CDR1 is SGHDT, CDR2 YYEEEE.

This clonotype has at least ten counts. The chain couples TRBV28 to TRBJ2-7; D might be TRBD1 (6 bases). The germline gives CDR1 MDHEN, CDR2 SYDVKM. V was trimmed by 5 bases and J by 4 bases, leaving 18 bases between them. The length of the CDR3 is 15 residues. CDR3 sequence (DNA): TGTGCCAGCAGTGCCCACTCCCCACAGGGTTACGAGCAGTACTTC. It yields the protein CASSAHSPQGYEQYF.